The TCR beta chain under discussion was sequenced for a study of siplizumab effects on memory and regulatory T cells. V was clipped by 5 bases and J by 2 bases, with 13 bases between them. This CDR3 has 14 residues. CDR1 and CDR2 from the germline V gene are SEHNR and FQNEAQ (reference sequence). Some clones are missing from TCRdb's copy, which holds only in-frame ones; the method was immunoSEQ multiplex PCR. The table includes 90,000 to 140,000 clones, about 92% detected once. Material for sequencing was CD4+ T cells sorted from blood. The chain is built from TRBV7-9 and TRBJ2-7; D possibly uses TRBD1 or TRBD2 (5 bases each). This TCR derives from a human donor in good health. The CDR3 loop reads CASSPLGRTYEQYF. The DNA of the CDR3 is TGTGCCAGCAGCCCGTTGGGACGGACCTACGAGCAGTACTTC.